Each of the 5 T cell receptor beta chains below was sequenced from the same sample in a study of blood T cells in healthy people across ages. A second PCR of about 6 to 12 cycles used a sample-barcoded 5' primer and a J-beta primer mix. TCRdb re-analysed the 5' RACE reads in MiXCR, keeping a single row per CDR3 protein. The sample holds a few hundred thousand distinct CDR3 sequences; about 29% are singletons and the top ten take approximately 4%. These data were also filed under a second study, of T cells of mothers and their children.

The sample taken for sequencing was blood. These receptors were collected from a boy between 2 and 15 years old in good health.

V and J are TRBV7-9 and TRBJ2-5; the D is unclear. V was cut by 5 bases and J by 5 bases, with 12 bases left in between. The V gene's germline CDR1 is SEHNR and CDR2 FQNEAQ (reference sequence). This CDR3 has 13 amino acids. The CDR3 bases are TGTGCCAGCAGCCTACGGATGGGTGAGACCCAGTACTTC. Translated: CASSLRMGETQYF.

The V call is TRBV18, the J call TRBJ2-3; no definite D call. The CDR3 extends over 17 amino acids. The germline V gene encodes CDR1 KGHSH and CDR2 LQKENI. V was trimmed by 6 bases and J by 4 bases, leaving 23 bases between them. The CDR3 loop reads CASSPETAQVNPDTQYF. In DNA form, the CDR3 reads TGTGCCAGCTCCCCTGAGACGGCTCAGGTCAACCCAGATACGCAGTATTTT. The full variable domain, with the rest looked up from reference TRBV18 and TRBJ2-3, is NAGVMQNPRHLVRRRGQEARLRCSPMKGHSHVYWYRQLPEEGLKFMVYLQKENIIDESGMPKERFSAEFPKEGPSILRIQQVVRGDSAAYFCASSPETAQVNPDTQYFGPGTRLTVL.

The V gene is TRBV7-9, the J gene TRBJ2-3, with TRBD2 as a possible D gene (6 bases). Trimming took off 4 bases at V and 5 bases at J, with 13 bases between the two ends. Germline CDR1 is SEHNR and CDR2 is FQNEAQ (reference sequence). The CDR3 runs 14 residues. In nucleotides, the CDR3 is TGTGCCAGCAGCTCCCAAATGCGGGGAGATACGCAGTATTTT. Protein product: CASSSQMRGDTQYF.

This chain connects TRBV6-5 to TRBJ2-3, with D unresolved. Germline V gene lookup returns CDR1 MNHEY and CDR2 SVGAGI. The CDR3 is 14 residues long. The V and J ends lost 2 bases and 2 bases respectively, with 8 bases between them. The chain's CDR3 is CASSYDTSTDTQYF. In nucleotides, the CDR3 is TGTGCCAGCAGTTACGATACGTCCACAGATACGCAGTATTTT.

This clonotype was observed once. The V call is TRBV12-3 or TRBV12-4, the J call TRBJ1-1; D is perhaps TRBD1 (6 bases). This CDR3 has 13 residues. V was clipped by 5 bases and J by 1 base, with 8 bases between them. DNA for the CDR3: TGTGCCAGCAGTACGACAGGGAACACTGAAGCTTTCTTT. Translated, it gives CASSTTGNTEAFF.